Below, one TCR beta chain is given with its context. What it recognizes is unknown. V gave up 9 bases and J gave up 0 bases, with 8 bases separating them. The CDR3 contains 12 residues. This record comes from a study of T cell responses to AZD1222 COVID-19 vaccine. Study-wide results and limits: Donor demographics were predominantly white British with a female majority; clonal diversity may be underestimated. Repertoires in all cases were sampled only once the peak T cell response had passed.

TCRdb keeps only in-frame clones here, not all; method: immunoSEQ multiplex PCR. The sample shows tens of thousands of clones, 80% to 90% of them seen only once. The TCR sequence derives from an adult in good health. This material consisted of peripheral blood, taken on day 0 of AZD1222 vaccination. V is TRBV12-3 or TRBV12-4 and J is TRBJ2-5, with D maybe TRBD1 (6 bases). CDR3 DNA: TGTGCCAGTGGGACAAACCAAGAGACCCAGTACTTC. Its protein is CASGTNQETQYF.